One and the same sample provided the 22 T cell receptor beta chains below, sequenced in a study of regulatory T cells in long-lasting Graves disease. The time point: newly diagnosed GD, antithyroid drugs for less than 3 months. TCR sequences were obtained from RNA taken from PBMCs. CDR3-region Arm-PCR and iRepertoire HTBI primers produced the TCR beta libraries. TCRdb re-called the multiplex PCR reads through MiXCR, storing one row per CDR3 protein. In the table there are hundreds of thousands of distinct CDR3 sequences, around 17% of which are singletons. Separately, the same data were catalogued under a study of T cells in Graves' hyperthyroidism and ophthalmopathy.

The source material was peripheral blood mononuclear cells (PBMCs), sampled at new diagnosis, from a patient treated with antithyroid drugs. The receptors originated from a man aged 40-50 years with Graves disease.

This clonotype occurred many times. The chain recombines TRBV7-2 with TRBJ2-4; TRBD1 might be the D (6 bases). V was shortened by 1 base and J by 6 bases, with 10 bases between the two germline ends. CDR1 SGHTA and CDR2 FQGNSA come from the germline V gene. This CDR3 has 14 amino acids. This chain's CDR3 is CASSLERGRNIQYF. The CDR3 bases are TGTGCCAGCAGCTTAGAAAGGGGGAGAAACATTCAGTACTTC. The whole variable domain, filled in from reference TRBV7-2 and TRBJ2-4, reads GAGVSQSPSNKVTEKGKDVELRCDPISGHTALYWYRQSLGQGLEFLIYFQGNSAPDKSGLPSDRFSAERTGGSVSTLTIQRTQQEDSAVYLCASSLERGRNIQYFGAGTRLSVL.

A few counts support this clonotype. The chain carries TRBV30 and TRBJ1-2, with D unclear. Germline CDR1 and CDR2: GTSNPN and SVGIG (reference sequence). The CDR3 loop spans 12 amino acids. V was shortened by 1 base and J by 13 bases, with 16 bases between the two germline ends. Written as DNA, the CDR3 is TGTGCCTGGAGTGAGGGTCTGGCGGAGGCCACCTTC. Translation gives CAWSEGLAEATF. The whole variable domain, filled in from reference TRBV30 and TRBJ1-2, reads SQTIHQWPATLVQPVGSPLSLECTVEGTSNPNLYWYRQAAGRGLQLLFYSVGIGQISSEVPQNLSASRPQDRQFILSSKKLLLSDSGFYLCAWSEGLAEATFGSGTRLTVV.

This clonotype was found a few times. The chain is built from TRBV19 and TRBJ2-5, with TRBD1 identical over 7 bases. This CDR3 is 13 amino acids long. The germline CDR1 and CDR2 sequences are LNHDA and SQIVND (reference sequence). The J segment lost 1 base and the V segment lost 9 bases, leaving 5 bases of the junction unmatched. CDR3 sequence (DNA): TGTGCCAGGGGGACAGAAGGCCAAGAGACCCAGTACTTC. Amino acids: CARGTEGQETQYF. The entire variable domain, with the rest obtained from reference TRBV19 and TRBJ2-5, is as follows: DGGITQSPKYLFRKEGQNVTLSCEQNLNHDAMYWYRQDPGQGLRLIYYSQIVNDFQKGDIAEGYSVSREKKESFPLTVTSAQKNPTAFYLCARGTEGQETQYFGPGTRLLVL.

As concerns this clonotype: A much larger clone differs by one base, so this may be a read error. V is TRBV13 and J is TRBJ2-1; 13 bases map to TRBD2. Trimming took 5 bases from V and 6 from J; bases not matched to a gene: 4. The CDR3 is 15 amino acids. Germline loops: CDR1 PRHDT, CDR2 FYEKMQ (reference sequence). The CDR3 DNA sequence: TGTGCCAGCAGCGCAAGACTAGCGGGGGGCAATGAGCAGTTCTTC. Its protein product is CASSARLAGGNEQFF.

The CDR3 bases are TGTGCCAGCAGTGACGGGGTGGGGGCCCAGCATTTT. It encodes CASSDGVGAQHF. The genes are TRBV27 and TRBJ1-5; possible D gene TRBD1, 5 bases. V was pared by 5 bases and J by 11 bases, with 13 bases between. Germline CDR1 and CDR2: MNHEY and SMNVEV (reference sequence). This CDR3 is 12 amino acids long.

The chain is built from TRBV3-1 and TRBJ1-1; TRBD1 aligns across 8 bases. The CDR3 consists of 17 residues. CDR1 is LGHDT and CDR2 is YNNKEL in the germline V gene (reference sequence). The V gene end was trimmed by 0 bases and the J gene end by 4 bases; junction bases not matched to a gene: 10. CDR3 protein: CASSQDPVRTGSTEAFF. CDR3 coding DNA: TGTGCCAGCAGCCAAGATCCGGTTCGGACAGGGAGCACTGAAGCTTTCTTT.

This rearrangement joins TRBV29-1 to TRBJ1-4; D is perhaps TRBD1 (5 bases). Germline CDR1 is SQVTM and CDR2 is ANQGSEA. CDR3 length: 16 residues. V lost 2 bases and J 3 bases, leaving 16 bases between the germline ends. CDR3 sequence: CSVELVGSGPNEKLFF. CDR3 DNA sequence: TGCAGCGTTGAACTTGTAGGATCGGGGCCTAATGAAAAACTGTTTTTT. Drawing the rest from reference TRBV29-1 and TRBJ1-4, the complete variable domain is SAVISQKPSRDICQRGTSLTIQCQVDSQVTMMFWYRQQPGQSLTLIATANQGSEATYESGFVIDKFPISRPNLTFSTLTVSNMSPEDSSIYLCSVELVGSGPNEKLFFGSGTQLSVL.

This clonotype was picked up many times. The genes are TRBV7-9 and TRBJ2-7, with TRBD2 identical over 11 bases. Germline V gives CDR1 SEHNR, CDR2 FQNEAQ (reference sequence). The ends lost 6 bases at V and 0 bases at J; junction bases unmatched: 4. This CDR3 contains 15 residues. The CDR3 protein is CASSRTSGGSYEQYF. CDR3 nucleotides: TGTGCCAGCAGTCGAACTAGCGGGGGCTCCTACGAGCAGTACTTC.

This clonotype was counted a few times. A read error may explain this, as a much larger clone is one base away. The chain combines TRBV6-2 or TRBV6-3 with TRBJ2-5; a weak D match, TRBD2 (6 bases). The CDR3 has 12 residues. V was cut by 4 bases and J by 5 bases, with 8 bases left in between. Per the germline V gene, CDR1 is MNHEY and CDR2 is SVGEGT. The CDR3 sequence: CASSSAGETQYF. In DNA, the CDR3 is TGTGCCAGCAGTTCGGCGGGGGAGACCCAGTACTTC.

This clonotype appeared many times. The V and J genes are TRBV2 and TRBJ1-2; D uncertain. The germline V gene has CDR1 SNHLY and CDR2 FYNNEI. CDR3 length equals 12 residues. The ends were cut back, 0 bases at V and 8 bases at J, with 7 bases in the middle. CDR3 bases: TGTGCCAGCAGTGAAGCACCGGGCGGCTACACCTTC. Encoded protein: CASSEAPGGYTF.

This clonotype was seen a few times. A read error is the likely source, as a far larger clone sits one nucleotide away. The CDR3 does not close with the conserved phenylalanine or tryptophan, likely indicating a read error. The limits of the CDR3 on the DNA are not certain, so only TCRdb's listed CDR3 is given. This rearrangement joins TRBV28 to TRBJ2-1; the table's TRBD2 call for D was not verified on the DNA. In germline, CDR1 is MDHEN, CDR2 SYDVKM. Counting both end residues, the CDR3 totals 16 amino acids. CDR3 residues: CASSAIAGPTADTQYL.

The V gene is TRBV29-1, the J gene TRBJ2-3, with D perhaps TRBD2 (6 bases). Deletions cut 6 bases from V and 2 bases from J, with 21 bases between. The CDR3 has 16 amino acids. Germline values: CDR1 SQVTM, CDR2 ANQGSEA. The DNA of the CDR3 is TGCAGCGTCCCTGGAGGGACGGACACTTTCACAGATACGCAGTATTTT. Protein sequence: CSVPGGTDTFTDTQYF.

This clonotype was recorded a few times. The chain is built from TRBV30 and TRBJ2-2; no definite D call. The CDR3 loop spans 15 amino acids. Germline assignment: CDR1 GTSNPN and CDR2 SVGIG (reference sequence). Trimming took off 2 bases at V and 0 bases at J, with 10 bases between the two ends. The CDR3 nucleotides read TGTGCCTGGAGTCAGTTCACCACGAACACCGGGGAGCTGTTTTTT. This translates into CAWSQFTTNTGELFF.

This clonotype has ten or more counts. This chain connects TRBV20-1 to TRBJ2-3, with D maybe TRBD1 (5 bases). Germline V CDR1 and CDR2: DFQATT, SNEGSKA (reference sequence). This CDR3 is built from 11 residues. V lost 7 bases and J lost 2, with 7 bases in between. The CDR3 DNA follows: TGCAGTGGACAGCCCACAGATACGCAGTATTTT. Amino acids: CSGQPTDTQYF.

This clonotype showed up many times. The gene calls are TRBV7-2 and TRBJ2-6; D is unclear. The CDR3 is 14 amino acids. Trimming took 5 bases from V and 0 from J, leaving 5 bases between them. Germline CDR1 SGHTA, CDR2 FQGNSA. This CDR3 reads CASSRNSGANVLTF. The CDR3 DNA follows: TGTGCCAGCAGCCGGAACTCTGGGGCCAACGTCCTGACTTTC.

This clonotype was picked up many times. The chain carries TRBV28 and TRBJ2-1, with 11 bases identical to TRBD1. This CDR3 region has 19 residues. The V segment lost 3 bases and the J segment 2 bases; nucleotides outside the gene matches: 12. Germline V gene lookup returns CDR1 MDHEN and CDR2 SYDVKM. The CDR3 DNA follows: TGTGCCAGCAGTTTTGACCCGAGCCGGACAGGGGGCACCTACAATGAGCAGTTCTTC. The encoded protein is CASSFDPSRTGGTYNEQFF.

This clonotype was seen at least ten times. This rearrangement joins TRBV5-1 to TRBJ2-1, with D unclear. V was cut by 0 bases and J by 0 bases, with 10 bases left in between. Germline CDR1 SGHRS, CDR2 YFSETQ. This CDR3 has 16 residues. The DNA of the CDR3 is TGCGCCAGCAGCTTGGCCTACTGGATCTCCTACAATGAGCAGTTCTTC. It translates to CASSLAYWISYNEQFF.

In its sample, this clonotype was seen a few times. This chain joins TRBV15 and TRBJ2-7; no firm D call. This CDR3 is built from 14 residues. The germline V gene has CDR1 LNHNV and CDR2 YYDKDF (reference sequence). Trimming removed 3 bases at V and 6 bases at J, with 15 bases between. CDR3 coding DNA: TGTGCCACCAGCAGCCGGGCCCTAGTTAGCGAGCAGTACTTC. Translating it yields CATSSRALVSEQYF.

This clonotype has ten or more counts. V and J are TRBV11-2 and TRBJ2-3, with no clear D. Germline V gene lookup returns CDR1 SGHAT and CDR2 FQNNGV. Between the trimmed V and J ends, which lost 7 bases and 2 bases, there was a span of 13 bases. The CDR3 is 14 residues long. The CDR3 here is CASTSEVYTDTQYF. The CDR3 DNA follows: TGTGCCAGCACCTCAGAAGTGTACACAGATACGCAGTATTTT.

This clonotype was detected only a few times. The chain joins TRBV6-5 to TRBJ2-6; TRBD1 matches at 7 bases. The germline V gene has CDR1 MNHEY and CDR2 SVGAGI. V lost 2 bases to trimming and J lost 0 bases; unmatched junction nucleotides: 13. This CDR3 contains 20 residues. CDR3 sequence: CASSYPTGPGQFSGANVLTF. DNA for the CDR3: TGTGCCAGCAGTTACCCGACGGGTCCGGGACAGTTCTCTGGGGCCAACGTCCTGACTTTC.

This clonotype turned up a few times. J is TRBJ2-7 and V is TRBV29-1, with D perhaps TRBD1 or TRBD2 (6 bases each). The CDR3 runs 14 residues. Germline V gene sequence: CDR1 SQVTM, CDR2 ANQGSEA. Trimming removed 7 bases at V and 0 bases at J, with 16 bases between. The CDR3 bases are TGCAGCGCGTCGGGGGCAGAATTCTCCTACGAGCAGTACTTC. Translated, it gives CSASGAEFSYEQYF.

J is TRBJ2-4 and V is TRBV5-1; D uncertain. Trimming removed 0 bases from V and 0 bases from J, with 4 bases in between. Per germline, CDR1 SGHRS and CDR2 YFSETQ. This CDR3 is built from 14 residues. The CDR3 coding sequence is TGCGCCAGCAGCTTGGAACTAGCCAAAAACATTCAGTACTTC. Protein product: CASSLELAKNIQYF.